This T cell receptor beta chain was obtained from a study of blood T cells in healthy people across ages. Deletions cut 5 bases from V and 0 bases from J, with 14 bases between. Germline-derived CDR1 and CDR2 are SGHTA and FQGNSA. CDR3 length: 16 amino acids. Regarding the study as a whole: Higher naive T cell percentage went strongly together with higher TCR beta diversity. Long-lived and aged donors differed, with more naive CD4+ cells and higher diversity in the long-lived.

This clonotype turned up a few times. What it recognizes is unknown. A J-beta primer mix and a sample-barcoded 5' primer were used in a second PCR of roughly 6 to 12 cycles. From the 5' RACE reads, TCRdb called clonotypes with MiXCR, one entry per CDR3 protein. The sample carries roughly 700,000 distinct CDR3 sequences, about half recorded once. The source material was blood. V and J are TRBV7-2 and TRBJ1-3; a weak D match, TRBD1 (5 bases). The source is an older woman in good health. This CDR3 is CASSTRQTSSGNTIYF. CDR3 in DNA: TGTGCCAGCAGCACACGACAGACCAGCTCTGGAAACACCATATATTTT. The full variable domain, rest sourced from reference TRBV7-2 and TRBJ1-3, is GAGVSQSPSNKVTEKGKDVELRCDPISGHTALYWYRQSLGQGLEFLIYFQGNSAPDKSGLPSDRFSAERTGGSVSTLTIQRTQQEDSAVYLCASSTRQTSSGNTIYFGEGSWLTVV.